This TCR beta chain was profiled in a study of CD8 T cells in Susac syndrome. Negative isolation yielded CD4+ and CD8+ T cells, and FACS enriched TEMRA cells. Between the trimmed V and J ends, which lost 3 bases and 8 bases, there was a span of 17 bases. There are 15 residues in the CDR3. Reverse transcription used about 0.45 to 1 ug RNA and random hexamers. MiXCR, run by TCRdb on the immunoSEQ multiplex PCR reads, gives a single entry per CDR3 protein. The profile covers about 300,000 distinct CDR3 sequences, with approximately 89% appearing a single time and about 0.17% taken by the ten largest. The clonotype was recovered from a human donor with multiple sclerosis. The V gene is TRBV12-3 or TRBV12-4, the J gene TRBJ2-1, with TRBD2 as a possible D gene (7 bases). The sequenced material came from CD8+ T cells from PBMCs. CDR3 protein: CASSFGRGPSHEQFF. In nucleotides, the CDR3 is TGTGCCAGCAGTTTCGGGCGGGGGCCGTCCCATGAGCAGTTCTTC.